These 10 T cell receptor beta chains came from one sample sequenced in a study of T-cell memory formation after mild COVID-19. TCRdb used MiXCR to reprocess the 5' RACE reads, holding one entry per CDR3 protein. The repertoire consists of some 440,000 distinct CDR3 sequences, with 20% to 30% occurring once and the leading ten covering around 12%. The specimen was PBMCs or a T cell subset sorted from them (not recorded which). These receptors were collected from an adult woman who had mild COVID-19 (a few samples of this study predate the infection). Cell type and time point are not known.

This rearrangement joins TRBV9 to TRBJ1-5, with a possible D match to TRBD1 (5 bases). Germline V gene data show CDR1 as SGDLS and CDR2 as YYNGEE. The CDR3 runs 15 residues. Trimming left V 2 bases short and J 3 bases short, with 12 bases between. The DNA of the CDR3 is TGTGCCAGCAGCGTGGCCGGGACCTACAATCAGCCCCAGCATTTT. Residues: CASSVAGTYNQPQHF.

This clonotype was observed a few times. The chain uses TRBV18 and TRBJ1-1; the match to TRBD1 covers 7 bases. Germline V CDR1 and CDR2: KGHSH, LQKENI. CDR3 length: 15 amino acids. J was trimmed by 3 bases and V by 2 bases; bases with no gene match: 6. As DNA, the CDR3 is TGTGCCAGCTCACCAGGGACAGTTTCTTACACTGAAGCTTTCTTT. Protein product: CASSPGTVSYTEAFF.

This clonotype occurred a few times. The chain recombines TRBV6-1 with TRBJ2-3; a possible D gene is TRBD1 (6 bases). CDR3 length: 13 amino acids. V was shortened by 8 bases and J by 2 bases, with 11 bases between the two germline ends. Germline lookup yields CDR1 MNHNS and CDR2 SASEGT. CDR3 in DNA: TGTGCCAGCGTCGGACAGCTCACAGATACGCAGTATTTT. Residues: CASVGQLTDTQYF.

The genes are TRBV27 and TRBJ1-1, with D unclear. The germline V gene encodes CDR1 MNHEY and CDR2 SMNVEV (reference sequence). The CDR3 has 14 amino acids. The V gene lost 6 bases and the J gene lost 1 base, with 12 bases spanning the gap. The CDR3 sequence is CASSQLSGNTEAFF. The CDR3 DNA reads TGTGCCAGCAGCCAACTATCGGGGAACACTGAAGCTTTCTTT.

Only a few counts were recorded for this clonotype. The CDR3 is CASSSIPGTSGSKETQYF. The CDR3 nucleotides are TGCGCCAGCAGCTCGATTCCCGGGACTAGCGGGAGTAAGGAGACCCAGTACTTC. The V gene is TRBV5-1, the J gene TRBJ2-5, with TRBD2 matching over 14 bases. The CDR3 is made up of 18 amino acids. The V gene end was trimmed by 3 bases and the J gene end by 5 bases; junction bases not matched to a gene: 12. Germline V CDR1 and CDR2: SGHRS, YFSETQ.

This clonotype was recorded at least ten times. V gene TRBV24-1 combines with J gene TRBJ2-1, with TRBD2 matching over 8 bases. The CDR3 has 14 amino acids. V shed 6 bases and J 6 bases; nucleotides not matched to a gene: 6. Germline lookup yields CDR1 KGHDR and CDR2 SFDVKD. The DNA of the CDR3 is TGTGCCACCAGTAGCGGGAGAAGTCTCAATGAGCAGTTCTTC. This encodes CATSSGRSLNEQFF.

The rearrangement uses TRBV4-3 and TRBJ2-2; 7 bases are a match to TRBD1. This CDR3 comprises 19 residues. Germline values: CDR1 LGHNA, CDR2 YSLEER. V gave up 0 bases and J gave up 2 bases; unmatched junction bases: 12. CDR3 sequence reads: CASSQEFIPGTENTGELFF. CDR3 in DNA: TGCGCCAGCAGCCAAGAGTTTATCCCCGGGACAGAAAACACCGGGGAGCTGTTTTTT.

This clonotype occurred a few times. The J gene is TRBJ2-3, the V gene TRBV30, with D hard to call. V lost 2 bases, J lost 6 bases, and 6 bases lay in between. The CDR3 loop spans 11 amino acids. The germline gives CDR1 GTSNPN, CDR2 SVGIG (reference sequence). The CDR3 region has the DNA TGTGCCTGGAGTCGGTGGGATACGCAGTATTTT. Its protein is CAWSRWDTQYF.

CDR3 coding DNA: TGCAGCGTTGAAGTGGTTTCCAACCCGGGGTCCCAAGAGACCCAGTACTTC. This encodes CSVEVVSNPGSQETQYF. The V and J genes are TRBV29-1 and TRBJ2-5, with D maybe TRBD2 (5 bases). The CDR3 totals 17 residues. The V end lost 1 base, the J end lost 1 base, and 19 bases lay between the germline ends. Germline assignment: CDR1 SQVTM and CDR2 ANQGSEA.

V and J are TRBV5-1 and TRBJ2-7; D gene ambiguous. Trimming took off 1 base at V and 1 base at J, with 9 bases between the two ends. The CDR3 is made up of 14 amino acids. CDR1 and CDR2 (germline): SGHRS, YFSETQ. The DNA of the CDR3 is TGCGCCAGCAGCTTGAATTTTGGGTCCTACGAGCAGTACTTC. It encodes CASSLNFGSYEQYF. The full variable domain, in which reference TRBV5-1 and TRBJ2-7 provide the parts outside the CDR3, is KAGVTQTPRYLIKTRGQQVTLSCSPISGHRSVSWYQQTPGQGLQFLFEYFSETQRNKGNFPGRFSGRQFSNSRSEMNVSTLELGDSALYLCASSLNFGSYEQYFGPGTRLTVT.